The rows below give T cell receptor beta chains drawn from one sample of a study of shared clonotypes between healthy human individuals. Here immunoSEQ multiplex PCR was the method, and the copy in TCRdb shows in-frame clones only, minus some. Here the sample spans about 1.5 million clones, about 98% being singletons. The material sequenced was naive CD4+ T cells sorted from blood. Receptors originate from a man aged 30-40 years in good health. The CDR3 runs from the conserved cysteine through the conserved F or W. The order of the fields is clone size, V gene, D gene, J gene, CDR3 DNA, CDR3 protein. The D gene is left open where the match is weak. Size is stated for part of the rows, as once, few or many counts, or as a class when the clone is expanded.

NA	TRBV14	NA	TRBJ2-3	TGTGCCAGCAGCCAAGATCTAGGGTACGCGGATACGCAGTATTTT	CASSQDLGYADTQYF
NA	TRBV7-2	TRBD1	TRBJ1-5	TGTGCCAGCAGCTTAGCCCCGGACAGGGTGAGCAATCAGCCCCAGCATTTT	CASSLAPDRVSNQPQHF
NA	TRBV9	NA	TRBJ2-5	TGTGCCAGCAGCGTAGCAGGGGGGGAGACCCAGTACTTC	CASSVAGGETQYF
NA	TRBV7-6	NA	TRBJ2-1	TGTGCCAGCAGCTTAGTGGGGGCTATGGATGAGCAGTTCTTC	CASSLVGAMDEQFF
NA	TRBV29-1	TRBD2	TRBJ2-1	TGCAGCGAGTGGACTAGCGGGAGGGCAGGTGAGCAGTTCTTC	CSEWTSGRAGEQFF
NA	TRBV5-1	TRBD2	TRBJ2-7	TGCGCCAGCAGCTTGGAAGGACTAGCGGGAGGGAACGAGCAGTACTTC	CASSLEGLAGGNEQYF
NA	TRBV7-2	TRBD2	TRBJ2-3	TGTGCCAGCAGCCAAAGACTGACTAGCGCCACAGATACGCAGTATTTT	CASSQRLTSATDTQYF
NA	TRBV29-1	NA	TRBJ2-7	TGCAGCGTTGTAGGGGGTTACGAGCAGTACTTC	CSVVGGYEQYF
NA	TRBV18	NA	TRBJ2-5	TGTGCCAGCTCACCAAATTACGGTGAGACCCAGTACTTC	CASSPNYGETQYF
once	TRBV28	TRBD1	TRBJ1-5	TGTGCCAGCGACAGGGTGGGTCAGCCCCAGCATTTT	CASDRVGQPQHF
NA	TRBV11-2	NA	TRBJ2-3	TGTGCCAGCAGCCCCGGCGGGCTCACAGATACGCAGTATTTT	CASSPGGLTDTQYF
NA	TRBV7-2	NA	TRBJ2-5	TGTGCCAGCAGCTTAAGGGCTCCGGGACAAAGGTTCCAAGAGACCCAGTACTTC	CASSLRAPGQRFQETQYF
NA	TRBV5-1	TRBD2	TRBJ2-7	TGCGCCAGCAGCCGTAGCGGGAGTGAGTCCTACGAGCAGTACTTC	CASSRSGSESYEQYF
NA	TRBV4-1	NA	TRBJ1-5	TGCGCCAGCAGCCAAGCAATAACGGGTTTTGTTGGCAATCAGCCCCAGCATTTT	CASSQAITGFVGNQPQHF
NA	TRBV5-6	TRBD2	TRBJ2-1	TGTGCCAGCAGCTTAGGACTAGCGGGTCCTTCGAGCTCCTACAATGAGCAGTTCTTC	CASSLGLAGPSSSYNEQFF
once	TRBV9	NA	TRBJ2-7	TGTGCCAGCAGCGTAGGAGACGCAATGAGCTCCTACGAGCAGTACTTC	CASSVGDAMSSYEQYF
NA	TRBV4-3	NA	TRBJ2-3	TGCGCCAGCAGCCAAGGAAGTGAGAGCACAGATACGCAGTATTTT	CASSQGSESTDTQYF
NA	TRBV6-5	TRBD1	TRBJ2-5	TGTGCCAGCAGTGACAGGGTGCCCGAAGGGACCCAGTACTTC	CASSDRVPEGTQYF
NA	TRBV28	TRBD2	TRBJ2-7	TGTGCCAGCAGTCAACTAGCGGGATACTACGAGCAGTACTTC	CASSQLAGYYEQYF
NA	TRBV12-5	NA	TRBJ2-2	TGTGCTAGTTCGCGGGACACCGGGGAGCTGTTTTTT	CASSRDTGELFF
NA	TRBV6-5	NA	TRBJ2-7	TGTGCCAGCTGCAAGGGGCGCTACGAGCAGTACTTC	CASCKGRYEQYF
NA	TRBV29-1	TRBD1	TRBJ1-4	TGCAGCGTGACTGACAGGGCAAAAAATGAAAAACTGTTTTTT	CSVTDRAKNEKLFF
once	TRBV10-3	NA	TRBJ2-7	TGTGCCATCGGACAAGTTCGGGTTAGTGACGAGCAGTACTTC	CAIGQVRVSDEQYF
NA	TRBV2	TRBD1	TRBJ1-1	TGTGCCAGCAGTGCCGACAGGGAGGTCGGAGCTTTCTTT	CASSADREVGAFF
NA	TRBV29-1	NA	TRBJ2-3	TGCAGCGTGTACGGGAAATCTAGCACAGATACGCAGTATTTT	CSVYGKSSTDTQYF
NA	TRBV7-8	TRBD2	TRBJ2-7	TGTGCCAGCAGCTTGCGGACTACGGTTGGGCTAGCGGGAGGCGGCTACGAGCAGTACTTC	CASSLRTTVGLAGGGYEQYF
NA	TRBV18	NA	TRBJ2-7	TGTGCCAGCTCACCACCGGTCCACGAGCAGTACTTC	CASSPPVHEQYF
NA	TRBV4-2	NA	TRBJ2-5	TGTGCCACTGGATTGGGGGAGACCCAGTACTTC	CATGLGETQYF
NA	TRBV7-2	NA	TRBJ1-1	TGTGCCAGCAGCTTCCTAATGGGGGGGAACACTGAAGCTTTCTTT	CASSFLMGGNTEAFF
NA	TRBV5-1	TRBD2	TRBJ2-7	TGCGCCAGCAGCTTCATCGTAGCGGGATCCGGGGGGGAGCAGTACTTC	CASSFIVAGSGGEQYF
NA	TRBV6-6	TRBD1	TRBJ1-1	TGTGCCAGCAGTTCAGGGGGGAACACTGAAGCTTTCTTT	CASSSGGNTEAFF
NA	TRBV19	NA	TRBJ1-1	TGTGCCAGTAGGGGAGTTTACCCTGAAGCTTTCTTT	CASRGVYPEAFF
once	TRBV19	NA	TRBJ1-5	TGTGCCAGTAGTAGAAAACCCGAGGGTTCTCGGCCCCAGCATTTT	CASSRKPEGSRPQHF
NA	TRBV7-2	TRBD2	TRBJ2-1	TGTGCCAGCAGCTTGAGACTAGCGGGAGGTCCCTACAATGAGCAGTTCTTC	CASSLRLAGGPYNEQFF
NA	TRBV7-9	NA	TRBJ2-5	TGTGCCAGCAGCTCAGGACAAGGGGAGACCCAGTACTTC	CASSSGQGETQYF
NA	TRBV18	TRBD1	TRBJ2-5	TGTGCCAGCTCCGATACAGGGGCGCGGGAGACCCAGTACTTC	CASSDTGARETQYF